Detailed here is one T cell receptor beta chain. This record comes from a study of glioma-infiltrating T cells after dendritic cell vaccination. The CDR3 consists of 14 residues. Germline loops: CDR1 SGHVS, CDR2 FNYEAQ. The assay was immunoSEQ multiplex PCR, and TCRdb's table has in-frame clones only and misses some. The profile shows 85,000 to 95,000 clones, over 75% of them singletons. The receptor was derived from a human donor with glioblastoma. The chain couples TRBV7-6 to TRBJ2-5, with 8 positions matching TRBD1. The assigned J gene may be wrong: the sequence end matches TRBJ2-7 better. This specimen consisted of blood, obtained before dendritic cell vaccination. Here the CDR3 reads CASSLVGQAYEQYF. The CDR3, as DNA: TGTGCCAGCAGCTTAGTGGGACAGGCCTACGAGCAGTACTTC.